This TCR beta chain was found in a study of T cells after yellow fever vaccination. MiXCR was run by TCRdb on the 5' RACE reads, yielding one entry per CDR3 protein. The data contain tens of thousands of distinct CDR3 sequences, roughly 7% of them singletons. The sample holds a few counts of this clonotype. This CDR3 contains 13 residues. Germline V lookup: CDR1 SGHKS, CDR2 YYEKEE (reference sequence). V was trimmed by 2 bases and J by 6 bases, leaving 9 bases between them. The source of this sequence is a man aged 18-30 years who received the YFV17D yellow fever vaccine. The chain combines TRBV5-5 with TRBJ2-1; D gene uncertain. The specimen comprised CD8+ T cells sorted from PBMCs, sampled approximately 11 days after the first yellow fever vaccination. The CDR3, as DNA: TGTGCCAGCAGCTTCCGACACGCCAATGAGCAGTTCTTC. Amino acid sequence: CASSFRHANEQFF.